This is a list of T cell receptor beta chains from one sample in a study of T cell responses to AZD1222 COVID-19 vaccine. Measured with immunoSEQ multiplex PCR; TCRdb has only the in-frame clones, and not every one. The repertoire has 150,000 to 200,000 clones, roughly nine tenths of them found once; the top ten carry approximately 1.6%. Sequenced here: peripheral blood, sampled on day 0 of AZD1222 vaccination. All receptors come from an adult in good health. The CDR3 runs from the conserved cysteine through the conserved F or W. A D gene is named only where the DNA matches it firmly. Size is omitted from some rows. Given values are once, few, many or a class for expanded clones.

once | NA | TRBJ2-1 | TRBV6-6 | CASSFKGYNEQFF | TGTGCCAGCAGTTTTAAGGGGTACAATGAGCAGTTCTTC
NA | NA | TRBJ2-5 | TRBV4-2 | CASSQGPIGQQETQYF | TGTGCCAGCAGCCAAGGCCCCATCGGACAACAAGAGACCCAGTACTTC
NA | TRBD2 | TRBJ2-7 | TRBV10-2 | CASTRGGWYEQYF | TGCGCCAGCACCCGGGGGGGCTGGTACGAGCAGTACTTC
NA | NA | TRBJ2-3 | TRBV4-3 | CASSQDLGQGTDTQYF | TGCGCCAGCAGCCAAGATCTGGGTCAGGGCACAGATACGCAGTATTTT
NA | NA | TRBJ2-5 | TRBV27 | CASSRERRETQYF | TGTGCCAGCAGTCGGGAGAGGAGGGAGACCCAGTACTTC
NA | NA | TRBJ1-2 | TRBV24-1 | CATSGGEGYGYTF | TGTGCCACCAGCGGTGGAGAAGGCTATGGCTACACCTTC
NA | NA | TRBJ2-3 | TRBV7-3 | CASSSGTDTQYF | TGTGCCAGCAGCTCCGGAACAGATACGCAGTATTTT
NA | NA | TRBJ2-1 | TRBV19 | CASTETSTRHGNEQFF | TGTGCCAGTACCGAGACCAGCACGCGACACGGCAATGAGCAGTTCTTC
NA | NA | TRBJ1-2 | TRBV20-1 | CSASLGGGGYTF | TGCAGTGCTAGTCTGGGGGGAGGTGGCTACACCTTC
NA | TRBD2 | TRBJ2-7 | TRBV30 | CAWRIFGTSGYEQYF | TGTGCCTGGAGGATCTTCGGGACTAGCGGCTACGAGCAGTACTTC
NA | NA | TRBJ1-1 | TRBV7-3 | CASSLTGGGGTEAFF | TGTGCCAGCAGCTTAACTGGTGGGGGTGGAACTGAAGCTTTCTTT
NA | NA | TRBJ1-1 | TRBV21-1 | CASSSGTATEAFF | TGTGCCAGCAGTTCCGGGACAGCCACTGAAGCTTTCTTT
NA | TRBD1 | TRBJ1-1 | TRBV2 | CASIPTGMNTEAFF | TGTGCCAGCATTCCGACAGGGATGAACACTGAAGCTTTCTTT
NA | NA | TRBJ2-1 | TRBV19 | CASSIPTTGTSSYNEQFF | TGTGCCAGTAGTATTCCCACTACAGGGACGAGCTCCTACAATGAGCAGTTCTTC
NA | TRBD1 | TRBJ1-6 | TRBV7-6 | CASSLAGTGHSPLHF | TGTGCCAGCAGCTTGGCGGGGACAGGGCATTCACCCCTCCACTTT
NA | TRBD2 | TRBJ2-7 | TRBV10-3 | CAISEGTSGGSYEQYF | TGTGCCATCAGTGAAGGGACTAGCGGGGGCTCCTACGAGCAGTACTTC
NA | NA | TRBJ2-6 | TRBV28 | CASSSTVSGANVLTF | TGTGCCAGCAGTTCGACAGTCTCTGGGGCCAACGTCCTGACTTTC
NA | NA | TRBJ2-7 | TRBV30 | CAWSQATGRGYEQYF | TGTGCCTGGAGCCAGGCGACGGGGAGAGGGTACGAGCAGTACTTC
NA | NA | TRBJ2-1 | TRBV28 | CASSLGTPNEQFF | TGTGCCAGCAGTTTAGGGACCCCCAATGAGCAGTTCTTC
NA | TRBD2 | TRBJ2-3 | TRBV2 | CASSETASGPTDTQYF | TGTGCCAGCAGTGAAACGGCTAGCGGCCCCACAGATACGCAGTATTTT
NA | TRBD1 | TRBJ1-2 | TRBV5-4 | CASSLAPGGDYGYTF | TGTGCCAGCAGCTTGGCGCCAGGGGGTGACTATGGCTACACCTTC
NA | NA | TRBJ1-1 | TRBV19 | CASLGGISEAFF | TGTGCCAGCCTTGGGGGCATCTCTGAAGCTTTCTTT
NA | NA | TRBJ2-1 | TRBV6-5 | CASSLTSKNEQFF | TGTGCCAGCAGTTTGACTAGTAAGAATGAGCAGTTCTTC
NA | NA | TRBJ2-2 | TRBV10-3 | CAISATQGGLTGELFF | TGTGCCATCAGTGCGACCCAGGGTGGTCTAACCGGGGAGCTGTTTTTT